These 10 T cell receptor beta chains share one sample of origin, sequenced in a study of chemoradiotherapy in HPV16-positive cancers. This table comes from immunoSEQ multiplex PCR, and its TCRdb copy is limited to in-frame clones, with some not included. Of some 25,000 clones listed, around nine tenths are singletons. Sequencing was performed on blood, taken from a patient who underwent chemoradiotherapy. Every receptor here comes from a human donor with HPV-associated anogenital cancer.

The CDR3 sequence: CASRGPDRGNQPQHF. The DNA of the CDR3 is TGTGCCAGCAGGGGGCCGGACAGGGGGAATCAGCCCCAGCATTTT. The rearrangement joins TRBV28 to TRBJ1-5, with 10 bases aligning to TRBD1. There are 15 residues in the CDR3. The trim removed 6 bases at V and 4 bases at J, leaving 6 bases unmatched. Germline V gene lookup returns CDR1 MDHEN and CDR2 SYDVKM.

V gene TRBV6-6 combines with J gene TRBJ2-5; D is perhaps TRBD1 or TRBD2 (7 bases each). The CDR3 is made up of 14 amino acids. CDR1 and CDR2 (germline): MNHNY, SVGAGI (reference sequence). Trimming stripped 8 bases from V and 4 bases from J, with 17 bases between. CDR3 region: CASHRGGLGETQYF. The DNA for the CDR3 is TGTGCCAGCCACAGGGGAGGGTTGGGAGAGACCCAGTACTTC.

The chain carries TRBV4-2 and TRBJ1-1; 10 nucleotides align to TRBD1. This CDR3 has 15 amino acids. Germline assignment: CDR1 LGHNA and CDR2 YNFKEQ. V shed 2 bases, J shed 7 bases, and the junction held 7 bases outside the gene matches. DNA of the CDR3: TGTGCCAGCAGCCAACAAGAGTGGGACAGGGGTGAAGCTTTCTTT. As protein: CASSQQEWDRGEAFF.

The CDR3 coding sequence is TGCGCCAGCAGCCCCGGGACAGGCAATGAAAAACTGTTTTTT. Amino acids: CASSPGTGNEKLFF. The chain carries TRBV5-1 and TRBJ1-4; 8 bases map to TRBD1. CDR1 and CDR2 (germline): SGHRS, YFSETQ. V lost 4 bases and J lost 5; bases outside the gene matches: 4. The CDR3 is 14 amino acids.

This chain uses TRBV10-3 with TRBJ1-5; no reliable D call. V shed 0 bases and J shed 1 base, with 10 bases lying between them. Germline assignment: CDR1 ENHRY and CDR2 SYGVKD. The CDR3 extends over 16 amino acids. CDR3 sequence (DNA): TGTGCCATCAGTGAGTCATACGGAGGGAGCAATCAGCCCCAGCATTTT. Residues: CAISESYGGSNQPQHF.

The J gene is TRBJ1-6, the V gene TRBV30; D is possibly TRBD1 (5 bases). CDR1 and CDR2 from the germline V gene are GTSNPN and SVGIG (reference sequence). The CDR3 length is 15 residues. V was clipped by 4 bases and J by 4 bases, with 14 bases between them. This chain's CDR3 is CAWNGRVRYNSPLHF. The CDR3 nucleotides are TGTGCCTGGAATGGCAGGGTGCGATATAATTCACCCCTCCACTTT. The full variable domain, its missing parts supplied by reference TRBV30 and TRBJ1-6, is SQTIHQWPATLVQPVGSPLSLECTVEGTSNPNLYWYRQAAGRGLQLLFYSVGIGQISSEVPQNLSASRPQDRQFILSSKKLLLSDSGFYLCAWNGRVRYNSPLHFGNGTRLTVT.

As regards this clone: Its ends do not fully match the called genes, so a read error is possible. The genes are TRBV7-7 and TRBJ2-3, with D uncertain. This CDR3 comprises 13 residues. Looked up from germline, CDR1 is SSHAT and CDR2 is FNYEAQ (reference sequence). CDR3 region: CASSSTRSDTQYF. Here the CDR3 DNA reads TGTGCTAGCAGCTCTACCCGGTCAGATACGCAGTATTTT.

This clone was counted a few times. J is TRBJ2-1 and V is TRBV7-6, with D unresolved. Trimming left V 0 bases short and J 6 bases short, with 6 bases between. The CDR3 is 13 residues long. Germline loops: CDR1 SGHVS, CDR2 FNYEAQ. The CDR3 DNA sequence: TGTGCCAGCAGCTTAGCAGGGTTCAATGAGCAGTTCTTC. It codes for CASSLAGFNEQFF.

CDR3 loop: CASSLVRETQYF. Here the CDR3 DNA reads TGTGCCAGCAGCTTAGTCCGCGAGACCCAGTACTTC. V and J are TRBV11-2 and TRBJ2-5, with D uncertain. The germline V gene encodes CDR1 SGHAT and CDR2 FQNNGV. Trimming took 1 base from V and 5 from J, leaving 5 bases between them. The CDR3 is 12 residues long.

This rearrangement joins TRBV4-1 to TRBJ1-2, with a weak D call TRBD1 (5 bases). This CDR3 has 13 residues. V lost 5 bases, J lost 8 bases, and 15 bases lay in between. The germline V gene has CDR1 MGHRA and CDR2 YSYEKL. This chain's CDR3 is CASSLQMGLGYTF. CDR3 coding DNA: TGCGCCAGCAGCTTACAGATGGGGCTCGGCTACACCTTC.